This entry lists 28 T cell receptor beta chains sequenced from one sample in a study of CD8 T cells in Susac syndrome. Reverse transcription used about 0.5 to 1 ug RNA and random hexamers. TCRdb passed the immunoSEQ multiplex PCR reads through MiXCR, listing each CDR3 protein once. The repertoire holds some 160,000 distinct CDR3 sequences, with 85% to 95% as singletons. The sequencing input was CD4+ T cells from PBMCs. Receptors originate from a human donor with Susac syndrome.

The DNA of the CDR3 is TGTGCCAGCACCCTTCTCCCAGGGGGGAGCAATCAGCCCCAGCATTTT. Protein sequence: CASTLLPGGSNQPQHF. V gene TRBV2 combines with J gene TRBJ1-5; 7 bases are a match to TRBD1. CDR1 is SNHLY and CDR2 is FYNNEI in the germline V gene. The CDR3 totals 16 residues. The V segment lost 7 bases and the J segment 1 base; nucleotides outside the gene matches: 10.

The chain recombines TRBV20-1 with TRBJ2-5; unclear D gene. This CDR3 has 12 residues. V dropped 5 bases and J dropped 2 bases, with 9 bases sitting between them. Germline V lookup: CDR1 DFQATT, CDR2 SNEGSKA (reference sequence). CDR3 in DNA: TGCAGTGCTTTGACAACGCAAGAGACCCAGTACTTC. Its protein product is CSALTTQETQYF.

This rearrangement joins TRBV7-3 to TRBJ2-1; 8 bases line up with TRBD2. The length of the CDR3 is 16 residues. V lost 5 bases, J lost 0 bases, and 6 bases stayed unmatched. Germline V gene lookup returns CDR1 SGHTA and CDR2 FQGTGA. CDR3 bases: TGTGCCAGCAGCCTTACACGGGGGGGCTCCTACAATGAGCAGTTCTTC. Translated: CASSLTRGGSYNEQFF.

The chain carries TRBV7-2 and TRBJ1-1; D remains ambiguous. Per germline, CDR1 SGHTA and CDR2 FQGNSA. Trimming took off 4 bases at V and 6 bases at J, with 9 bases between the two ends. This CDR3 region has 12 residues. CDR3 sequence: CASSWGNSEAFF. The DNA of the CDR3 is TGTGCCAGCAGCTGGGGAAACTCTGAAGCTTTCTTT. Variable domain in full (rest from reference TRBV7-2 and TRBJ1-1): GAGVSQSPSNKVTEKGKDVELRCDPISGHTALYWYRQSLGQGLEFLIYFQGNSAPDKSGLPSDRFSAERTGGSVSTLTIQRTQQEDSAVYLCASSWGNSEAFFGQGTRLTVV.

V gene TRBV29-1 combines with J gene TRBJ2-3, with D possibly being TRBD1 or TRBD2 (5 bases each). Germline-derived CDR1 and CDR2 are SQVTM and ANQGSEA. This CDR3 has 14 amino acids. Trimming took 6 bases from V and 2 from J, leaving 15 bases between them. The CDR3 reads CSVQGRADTDTQYF. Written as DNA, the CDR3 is TGCAGCGTGCAGGGACGCGCCGACACAGATACGCAGTATTTT.

The CDR3 spells CAISGGRARSNTEAFF. For the CDR3, the DNA is TGTGCCATCAGTGGAGGACGAGCCCGATCGAACACTGAAGCTTTCTTT. The chain combines TRBV10-3 with TRBJ1-1, with no clear D. CDR3 length equals 16 residues. Germline assignment: CDR1 ENHRY and CDR2 SYGVKD. V dropped 4 bases and J dropped 1 base, with 16 bases sitting between them.

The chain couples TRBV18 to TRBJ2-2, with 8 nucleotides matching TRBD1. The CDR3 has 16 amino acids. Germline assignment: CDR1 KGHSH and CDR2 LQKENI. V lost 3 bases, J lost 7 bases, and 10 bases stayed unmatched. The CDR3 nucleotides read TGTGCCAGCTCACCGCAGGGGGCGCACGATAGCGGGGAGCTGTTTTTT. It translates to CASSPQGAHDSGELFF.

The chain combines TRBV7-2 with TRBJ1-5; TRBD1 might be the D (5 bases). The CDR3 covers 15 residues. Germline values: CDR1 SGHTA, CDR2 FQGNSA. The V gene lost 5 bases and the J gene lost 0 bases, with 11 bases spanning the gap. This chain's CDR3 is CASSQRGGSNQPQHF. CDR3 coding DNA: TGTGCCAGCAGCCAGAGGGGAGGTAGCAATCAGCCCCAGCATTTT.

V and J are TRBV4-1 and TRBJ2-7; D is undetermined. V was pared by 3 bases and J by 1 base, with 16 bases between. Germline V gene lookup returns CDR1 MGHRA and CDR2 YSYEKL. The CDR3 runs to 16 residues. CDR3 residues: CASSHFTTATSYEQYF. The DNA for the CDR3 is TGCGCCAGCAGCCACTTTACGACGGCTACTTCCTACGAGCAGTACTTC.

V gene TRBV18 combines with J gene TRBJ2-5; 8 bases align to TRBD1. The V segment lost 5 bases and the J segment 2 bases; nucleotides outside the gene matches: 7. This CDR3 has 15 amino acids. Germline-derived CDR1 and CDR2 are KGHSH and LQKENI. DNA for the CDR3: TGTGCCAGCTCATTCGGACAGGGAACGCAAGAGACCCAGTACTTC. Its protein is CASSFGQGTQETQYF. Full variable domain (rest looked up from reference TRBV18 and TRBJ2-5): NAGVMQNPRHLVRRRGQEARLRCSPMKGHSHVYWYRQLPEEGLKFMVYLQKENIIDESGMPKERFSAEFPKEGPSILRIQQVVRGDSAAYFCASSFGQGTQETQYFGPGTRLLVL.

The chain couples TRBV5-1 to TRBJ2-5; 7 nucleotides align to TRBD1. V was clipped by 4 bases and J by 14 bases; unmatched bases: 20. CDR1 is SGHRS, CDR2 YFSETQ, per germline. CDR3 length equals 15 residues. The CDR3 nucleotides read TGCGCCAGCAGCACGCAGGGACAGTCACTCGGCCCCGTATACTTC. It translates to CASSTQGQSLGPVYF. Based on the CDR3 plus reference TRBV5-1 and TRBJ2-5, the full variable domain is KAGVTQTPRYLIKTRGQQVTLSCSPISGHRSVSWYQQTPGQGLQFLFEYFSETQRNKGNFPGRFSGRQFSNSRSEMNVSTLELGDSALYLCASSTQGQSLGPVYFGPGTRLLVL.

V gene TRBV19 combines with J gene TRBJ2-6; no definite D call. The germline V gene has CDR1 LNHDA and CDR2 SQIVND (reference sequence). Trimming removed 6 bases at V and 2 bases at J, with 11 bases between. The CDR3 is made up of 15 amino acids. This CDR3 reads CASSRPETGANVLTF. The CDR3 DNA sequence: TGTGCCAGTAGCCGTCCAGAGACTGGGGCCAACGTCCTGACTTTC.

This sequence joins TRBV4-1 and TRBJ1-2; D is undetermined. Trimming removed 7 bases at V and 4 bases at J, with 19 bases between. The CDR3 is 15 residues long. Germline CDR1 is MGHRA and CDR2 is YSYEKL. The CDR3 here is CASTPNTAAPYGYTF. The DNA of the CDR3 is TGCGCCAGCACCCCAAACACCGCCGCCCCCTATGGCTACACCTTC.

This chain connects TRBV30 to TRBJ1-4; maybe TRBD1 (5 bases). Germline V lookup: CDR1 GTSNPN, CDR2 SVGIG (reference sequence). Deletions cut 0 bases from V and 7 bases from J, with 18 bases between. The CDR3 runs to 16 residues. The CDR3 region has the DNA TGTGCCTGGAGTGTACGAAGGGGCACGACTGGTGAAAAACTGTTTTTT. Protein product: CAWSVRRGTTGEKLFF.

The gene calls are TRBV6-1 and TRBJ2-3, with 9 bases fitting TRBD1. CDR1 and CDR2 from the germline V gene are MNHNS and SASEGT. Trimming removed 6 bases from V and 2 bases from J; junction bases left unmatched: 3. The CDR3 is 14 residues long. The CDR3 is CASRGQGYTDTQYF. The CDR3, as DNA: TGTGCCAGCAGGGGACAGGGATACACAGATACGCAGTATTTT.

CDR3 nucleotides: TGTGCCAGCAGCCCAATGCCAGGGGCACACTATGGCTACACCTTC. This sequence encodes CASSPMPGAHYGYTF. J is TRBJ1-2 and V is TRBV7-8; tentative D call: TRBD1 (6 bases). The length of the CDR3 is 15 residues. Germline V gives CDR1 SGHVS, CDR2 FQNEAQ. The V gene lost 5 bases and the J gene lost 3 bases, with 16 bases spanning the gap.

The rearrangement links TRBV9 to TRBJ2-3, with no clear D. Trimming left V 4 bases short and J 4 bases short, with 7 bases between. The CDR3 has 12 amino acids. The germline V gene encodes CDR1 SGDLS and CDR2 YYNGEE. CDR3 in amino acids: CASSPGSDTQYF. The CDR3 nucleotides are TGTGCCAGCAGCCCCGGGTCAGATACGCAGTATTTT.

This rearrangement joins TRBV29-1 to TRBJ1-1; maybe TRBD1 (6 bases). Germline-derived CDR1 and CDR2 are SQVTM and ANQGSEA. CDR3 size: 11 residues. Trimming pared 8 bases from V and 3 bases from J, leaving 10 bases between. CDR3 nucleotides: TGCAGCATCCAGGGGTACACTGAAGCTTTCTTT. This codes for CSIQGYTEAFF. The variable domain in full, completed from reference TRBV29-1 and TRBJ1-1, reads SAVISQKPSRDICQRGTSLTIQCQVDSQVTMMFWYRQQPGQSLTLIATANQGSEATYESGFVIDKFPISRPNLTFSTLTVSNMSPEDSSIYLCSIQGYTEAFFGQGTRLTVV.

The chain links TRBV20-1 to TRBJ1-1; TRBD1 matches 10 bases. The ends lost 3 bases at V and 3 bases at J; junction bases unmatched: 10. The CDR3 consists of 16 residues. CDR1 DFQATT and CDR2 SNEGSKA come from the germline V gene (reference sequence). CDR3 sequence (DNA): TGCAGTGCTAGGCCGTCGGACAGGGGGTTGGACACTGAAGCTTTCTTT. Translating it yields CSARPSDRGLDTEAFF.

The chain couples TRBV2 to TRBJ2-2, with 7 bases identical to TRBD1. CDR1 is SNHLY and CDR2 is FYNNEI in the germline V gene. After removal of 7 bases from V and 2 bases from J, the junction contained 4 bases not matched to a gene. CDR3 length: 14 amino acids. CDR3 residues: CASTGTANTGELFF. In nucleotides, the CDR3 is TGTGCCAGCACTGGGACAGCTAACACCGGGGAGCTGTTTTTT. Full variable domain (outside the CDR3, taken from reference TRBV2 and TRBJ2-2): EPEVTQTPSHQVTQMGQEVILRCVPISNHLYFYWYRQILGQKVEFLVSFYNNEISEKSEIFDDQFSVERPDGSNFTLKIRSTKLEDSAMYFCASTGTANTGELFFGEGSRLTVL.

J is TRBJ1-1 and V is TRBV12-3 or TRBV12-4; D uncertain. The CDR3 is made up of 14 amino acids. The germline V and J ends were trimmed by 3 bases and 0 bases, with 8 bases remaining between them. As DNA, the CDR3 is TGTGCCAGCAGTTTCGGACGGTTGAACACTGAAGCTTTCTTT. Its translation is CASSFGRLNTEAFF.

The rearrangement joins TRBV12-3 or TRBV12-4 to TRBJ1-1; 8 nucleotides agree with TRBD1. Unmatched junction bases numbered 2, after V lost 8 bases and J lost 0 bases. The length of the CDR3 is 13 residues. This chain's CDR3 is CASGQGMNTEAFF. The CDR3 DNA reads TGTGCCAGCGGACAGGGTATGAACACTGAAGCTTTCTTT.

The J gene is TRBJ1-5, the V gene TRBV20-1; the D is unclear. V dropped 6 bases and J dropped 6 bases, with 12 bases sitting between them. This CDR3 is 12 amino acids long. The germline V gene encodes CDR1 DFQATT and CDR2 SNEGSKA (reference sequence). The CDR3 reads CSASRDGQPQHF. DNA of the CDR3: TGCAGTGCCTCCCGGGATGGTCAGCCCCAGCATTTT.

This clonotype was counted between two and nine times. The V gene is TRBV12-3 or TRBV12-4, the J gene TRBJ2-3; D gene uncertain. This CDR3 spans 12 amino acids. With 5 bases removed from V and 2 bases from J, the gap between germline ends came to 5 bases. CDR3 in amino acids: CASSLHTDTQYF. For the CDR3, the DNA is TGTGCCAGCAGTCTTCACACAGATACGCAGTATTTT.

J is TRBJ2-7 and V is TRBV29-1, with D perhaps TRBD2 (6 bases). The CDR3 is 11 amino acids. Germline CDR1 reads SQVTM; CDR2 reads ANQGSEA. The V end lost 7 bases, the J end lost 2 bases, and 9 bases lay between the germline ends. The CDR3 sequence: CSATGAYEQYF. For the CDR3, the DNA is TGCAGCGCCACGGGAGCCTACGAGCAGTACTTC.

CDR3 protein: CASSLYAGQSYEQYF. The CDR3 region has the DNA TGCGCCAGCAGCTTGTATGCAGGGCAGTCCTACGAGCAGTACTTC. The V call is TRBV5-1, the J call TRBJ2-7; the D gene is possibly TRBD1 (5 bases). The ends were cut back, 1 base at V and 1 base at J, with 12 bases in the middle. The CDR3 is 15 residues long. The germline gives CDR1 SGHRS, CDR2 YFSETQ.

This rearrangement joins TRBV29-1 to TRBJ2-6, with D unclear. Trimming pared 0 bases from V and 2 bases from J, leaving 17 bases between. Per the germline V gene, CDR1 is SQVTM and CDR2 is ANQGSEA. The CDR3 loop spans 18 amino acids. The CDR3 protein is CSVEDLRRSTTGANVLTF. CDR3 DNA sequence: TGCAGCGTTGAAGATCTGAGGCGATCGACGACTGGGGCCAACGTCCTGACTTTC.

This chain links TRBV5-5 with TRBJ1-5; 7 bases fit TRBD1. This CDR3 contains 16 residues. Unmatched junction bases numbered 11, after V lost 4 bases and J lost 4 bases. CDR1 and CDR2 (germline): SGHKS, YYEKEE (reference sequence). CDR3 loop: CASSEQGTKGNQPQHF. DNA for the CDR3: TGTGCCAGCAGCGAACAGGGGACGAAGGGGAATCAGCCCCAGCATTTT.